The 30 T cell receptor beta chains below all came from one sample that was sequenced in a study of tumor-infiltrating lymphocytes in primary liver carcinoma. Investigators took RNA and DNA out together from 20-30 mg of unsorted bulk tissue. The template, 500 ng total RNA, yielded TCR beta cDNA made with a constant-region primer. ARM-PCR, slightly modified, supplied the TCR beta libraries through three nested multiplex PCR rounds. Amplification in the first two PCR rounds was performed using TRBV1-TRBV30 forward primers and a C-beta reverse primer for roughly 10 cycles each. TCRdb independently ran MiXCR on the multiplex PCR reads; one entry per CDR3 protein. The sample holds approximately 120,000 distinct CDR3 sequences; 55% to 75% are singletons and the top ten take 8.4%. The sequenced sample consisted of liver tumor tissue from sampling region 3. Subset: tumor region T3, left-lateral pole. The receptor set was obtained from a woman aged 55-70 years with primary liver carcinoma and hepatitis B virus infection.

This clonotype was recorded many times. The rearrangement links TRBV5-1 to TRBJ1-1, with D maybe TRBD1 (6 bases). This CDR3 is built from 13 residues. Germline V gene data show CDR1 as SGHRS and CDR2 as YFSETQ. V was cut by 1 base and J by 4 bases, with 8 bases left in between. The CDR3 here is CASSLTGSTEAFF. CDR3 nucleotide sequence: TGCGCCAGCAGCTTGACAGGGTCCACTGAAGCTTTCTTT.

As concerns this clonotype: A read error is possible here, since a much larger clone lies one base away. The chain couples TRBV7-9 to TRBJ1-1; D is unresolved. Germline V CDR1 and CDR2: SEHNR, FQNEAQ (reference sequence). The CDR3 has 14 residues. CDR3 sequence reads: CAGSLGTVNTEAFF. The CDR3, as DNA: TGTGCCGGCAGCTTAGGTACAGTGAACACTGAAGCTTTCTTT.

Points on this clonotype: A read error may account for a junction end that differs from germline. The V call is TRBV5-4, the J call TRBJ1-2; D is ambiguous. The length of the CDR3 is 17 residues. Per germline, CDR1 SGHNT and CDR2 YYREEE (reference sequence). The CDR3 DNA reads TGTGCCAGCAGCTCCCACGGCGGACTGACAAGGGTGGATGGTTACACCTTC. Protein: CASSSHGGLTRVDGYTF.

In this sample, this clonotype turned up a few times. The chain uses TRBV28 and TRBJ2-3, with a tentative D call TRBD2 (5 bases). Trimming cost V 3 bases and J 7 bases, with 20 bases left between them. The germline V gene has CDR1 MDHEN and CDR2 SYDVKM. This CDR3 region has 16 residues. CDR3 loop: CASSLLRRAQEYTQYF. The DNA of the CDR3 is TGTGCCAGCAGTTTGTTGAGGCGGGCCCAAGAGTATACGCAGTATTTT.

Details on this clonotype: At one of its ends the junction is not consistent with the germline gene, which may arise from a read error. V gene TRBV28 combines with J gene TRBJ2-7, with 11 bases lining up with TRBD2. The CDR3 contains 14 residues. CDR1 MDHEN and CDR2 SYDVKM come from the germline V gene. The CDR3 loop is CVSSLASGRYEQYF. The CDR3 nucleotides read TGTGTCAGCAGTTTAGCTAGCGGGAGGTACGAGCAGTACTTC.

Of note for this clonotype: This may be a read error: a much more frequent sequence differs by one nucleotide. The chain carries TRBV7-8 and TRBJ2-1; 9 bases match TRBD1. There are 18 residues in the CDR3. Germline lookup yields CDR1 SGHVS and CDR2 FQNEAQ. The V gene end was trimmed by 7 bases and the J gene end by 8 bases; junction bases not matched to a gene: 21. The CDR3: CASTRDRARGGRQHEQFF. In DNA, the CDR3 is TGTGCCAGCACCCGGGACAGGGCAAGAGGGGGGAGGCAACATGAGCAGTTCTTC. The whole variable domain, remainder taken from reference TRBV7-8 and TRBJ2-1, is GAGVSQSPRYKVAKRGQDVALRCDPISGHVSLFWYQQALGQGPEFLTYFQNEAQLDKSGLPSDRFFAERPEGSVSTLKIQRTQQEDSAVYLCASTRDRARGGRQHEQFFGPGTRLTVL.

As regards this clonotype: A clone one base away is much larger, so this may be a read error. V and J are TRBV13 and TRBJ2-3, with 11 bases identical to TRBD2. The CDR3 has 17 residues. Per germline, CDR1 PRHDT and CDR2 FYEKMQ (reference sequence). The CDR3 protein is CASSLTSGTSGTYTQYF. CDR3 coding DNA: TGTGCCAGCAGCTTGACGTCCGGGACTAGCGGCACATATACGCAGTATTTT.

Concerning this clonotype itself: Without the conserved terminal phenylalanine or tryptophan, this CDR3 likely stems from a read error. The chain couples TRBV29-1 to TRBJ2-5; possibly TRBD1 or TRBD2 for D (5 bases each). This CDR3 region has 12 residues. Germline V gene sequence: CDR1 SQVTM, CDR2 ANQGSEA. CDR3: CSVDRGEEIQYL. The CDR3 DNA follows: TGCAGCGTTGATAGAGGGGAAGAGATCCAGTACCTC.

This chain uses TRBV29-1 with TRBJ2-5; D may match TRBD1 or TRBD2 (5 bases each). CDR1 and CDR2 (germline): SQVTM, ANQGSEA. The CDR3 sequence is 15 residues long. The V and J ends lost 4 bases and 4 bases respectively, with 19 bases between them. The CDR3: CSVGSGGLGLETQYF. The CDR3 nucleotides read TGCAGCGTTGGTTCTGGGGGATTGGGTCTAGAGACCCAGTACTTC.

This clonotype was counted only a few times. The junction differs from germline at one of its ends, possibly a read error. The V and J genes are TRBV12-3 or TRBV12-4 and TRBJ2-6; D call uncertain. This CDR3 is built from 15 residues. CDR3 sequence: CVSTPDGSGANVLTF. The CDR3 coding sequence is TGTGTCAGCACCCCGGACGGCTCTGGGGCCAACGTCCTGACTTTC.

This clonotype was detected many times. The chain joins TRBV28 to TRBJ2-7; 9 positions match TRBD2. Per the germline V gene, CDR1 is MDHEN and CDR2 is SYDVKM. V lost 4 bases, J lost 3 bases, and 7 bases stayed unmatched. The CDR3 runs 15 residues. The CDR3 region is CASSSREGRNYEQYF. CDR3 DNA sequence: TGTGCCAGCAGTTCGCGGGAGGGCCGTAACTACGAGCAGTACTTC.

Regarding this clonotype: Mismatch with germline at one junction end may stem from a read error. The chain is built from TRBV29-1 and TRBJ2-7; maybe TRBD1 (6 bases). Looked up from germline, CDR1 is SQVTM and CDR2 is ANQGSEA. The CDR3 has 13 amino acids. CDR3 coding DNA: TGCAGCGTGAATGGACAGCGCTCCTACGAACAGTACTTC. Translating gives CSVNGQRSYEQYF.

This clonotype came up once. Lacking the conserved final phenylalanine or tryptophan, this CDR3 likely reflects a read error. The chain couples TRBV6-1 to TRBJ1-5; D perhaps matches TRBD2 (5 bases). Gene TRBJ2-3 matches the end of the DNA better, so the J call may be wrong. CDR3 length: 13 amino acids. In germline, CDR1 is MNHNS, CDR2 SASEGT. DNA of the CDR3: TGTGCCAGCAGTTACGGGGAAAATCAGCCCCAGTATCTT. It codes for CASSYGENQPQYL.

Ten or more counts support this clonotype. CDR3 bases: TGTGCCAGCAGTGGTAGGGACAGGGGTTCCTACGAGCAGTACTTC. Its protein product is CASSGRDRGSYEQYF. The rearrangement uses TRBV6-5 and TRBJ2-7; 10 bases align to TRBD1. CDR1 and CDR2 from the germline V gene are MNHEY and SVGAGI. The CDR3 has 15 residues. Trimming at V came to 5 bases and at J to 1 base, leaving 5 bases not matched to a gene.

Details on this clonotype: A much larger clone differs by one base, so this may be a read error. This chain connects TRBV5-4 to TRBJ2-1, with TRBD2 matching over 10 bases. Germline CDR1 and CDR2: SGHNT and YYREEE (reference sequence). The CDR3 has 15 residues. V lost 4 bases and J lost 7; bases outside the gene matches: 8. CDR3 DNA: TGTGCCAGCAGCAAGGGACTAGCGAGAGAAAATGAGCAGTTCTTC. Encoded protein: CASSKGLARENEQFF.

As concerns this clonotype: A much bigger clone sits one base away, suggesting this may be a read error. The chain recombines TRBV7-8 with TRBJ2-1; perhaps TRBD2 as D (6 bases). V was pared by 2 bases and J by 0 bases, with 11 bases between. Per germline, CDR1 SGHVS and CDR2 FQNEAQ. This CDR3 spans 16 amino acids. The CDR3 bases are TGTGCCAGCAGCTTAATCGACGGGAGCTCCTACAATGAGCAGTTCTTC. Its protein is CASSLIDGSSYNEQFF.

This clonotype has a handful of counts. This chain joins TRBV5-1 and TRBJ1-2; D might be TRBD1 (5 bases). Trimming cost V 5 bases and J 5 bases, with 25 bases left between them. This CDR3 contains 17 residues. Germline CDR1 is SGHRS and CDR2 is YFSETQ. The CDR3 region has the DNA TGCGCCAGCAGACTGAACCCACAGGAAAGGGCTACGTATGGCTACACCTTC. Encoded protein: CASRLNPQERATYGYTF. Full variable domain (rest looked up from reference TRBV5-1 and TRBJ1-2): KAGVTQTPRYLIKTRGQQVTLSCSPISGHRSVSWYQQTPGQGLQFLFEYFSETQRNKGNFPGRFSGRQFSNSRSEMNVSTLELGDSALYLCASRLNPQERATYGYTFGSGTRLTVV.

The J gene is TRBJ2-1, the V gene TRBV11-2; no firm D call. Germline V gene sequence: CDR1 SGHAT, CDR2 FQNNGV. The CDR3 extends over 15 amino acids. The CDR3 protein is CVNSLDDSSYNEQFF. The CDR3 DNA is TGTGTCAACAGCTTAGATGATAGCTCCTACAATGAGCAGTTCTTC.

This clonotype showed up just a few times. This may stem from a read error, because a much larger clone lies one nucleotide away. The CDR3 loop is CASNQDPYRGSQETQYF. CDR3 bases: TGTGCCAGCAACCAAGACCCCTACAGGGGGTCCCAAGAGACCCAGTACTTC. V usage is TRBV14 and J usage is TRBJ2-5; 8 bases map to TRBD1. The CDR3 is made up of 17 amino acids. Germline CDR1 and CDR2: SGHDN and FVKESK.

This clonotype has more than one count but fewer than ten. The gene calls are TRBV18 and TRBJ1-5, with D possibly being TRBD1 (5 bases). Per germline, CDR1 KGHSH and CDR2 LQKENI. The CDR3 spans 13 residues. V lost 6 bases, J lost 5 bases, and 11 bases lay in between. CDR3 sequence: CASSTGDDQPQHF. The CDR3 DNA follows: TGTGCCAGCTCCACGGGGGATGATCAGCCCCAGCATTTT.

The genes are TRBV7-3 and TRBJ2-5; no reliable D call. Germline CDR1 SGHTA, CDR2 FQGTGA. V lost 4 bases and J 1 base, leaving 7 bases between the germline ends. The CDR3 runs to 13 residues. CDR3 sequence reads: CASSSTLQETQYF. The CDR3 DNA sequence: TGTGCCAGCAGCTCCACGCTCCAAGAGACCCAGTACTTC.

With respect to this clonotype: At one end the junction does not follow the germline gene, possibly because of a read error. The V call is TRBV11-3, the J call TRBJ2-7, with 8 bases matching TRBD2. Germline-derived CDR1 and CDR2 are SGHNT and YENEEA. This CDR3 region has 14 residues. This CDR3 reads CATSPGGETYEQYF. The CDR3 DNA is TGTGCCACCAGCCCGGGGGGGGAAACCTACGAGCAGTACTTC.

As for this clonotype: Given the absence of the conserved phenylalanine or tryptophan at the CDR3 end, a read error is likely. No DNA is shown, since the ends of the CDR3 on it are uncertain; the CDR3 is the one TCRdb lists. The chain links TRBV27 to TRBJ1-5. The CDR3 is 14 residues long, ends included. Germline V gene sequence: CDR1 MNHEY, CDR2 SMNVEV (reference sequence). This chain's CDR3 is CASSSSTGLQPQHL.

This chain links TRBV29-1 with TRBJ1-2; D gene unclear. Deletions cut 7 bases from V and 2 bases from J, with 11 bases between. The CDR3 runs to 12 residues. Germline-derived CDR1 and CDR2 are SQVTM and ANQGSEA. CDR3 DNA: TGCAGCGGAGGAGGATTGAACTATGGCTACACCTTC. Translating it yields CSGGGLNYGYTF. Together with reference TRBV29-1 and TRBJ1-2, the CDR3 gives the full variable domain: SAVISQKPSRDICQRGTSLTIQCQVDSQVTMMFWYRQQPGQSLTLIATANQGSEATYESGFVIDKFPISRPNLTFSTLTVSNMSPEDSSIYLCSGGGLNYGYTFGSGTRLTVV.

Details on this clonotype: In this CDR3 the conserved last residue, phenylalanine or tryptophan, is missing, so a read error is likely. The rearrangement links TRBV6-5 to TRBJ2-5; 8 bases align to TRBD1. Unmatched junction bases numbered 10, after V lost 6 bases and J lost 10 bases. This CDR3 contains 13 residues. Germline CDR1 and CDR2: MNHEY and SVGAGI. DNA for the CDR3: TGTGCCAGCAGCCCCCGACAGGGGAAGATCCAGTACTTA. Translating gives CASSPRQGKIQYL.

As to this clonotype: This may stem from a read error, because a much larger clone lies one nucleotide away. The gene calls are TRBV12-3 or TRBV12-4 and TRBJ1-2; D is ambiguous. The CDR3 is made up of 12 amino acids. V was trimmed by 6 bases and J by 5 bases, leaving 10 bases between them. For the CDR3, the DNA is TGTGCCAGCAGGGAGAGGTTGTATGGCTACACCTTC. Translated: CASRERLYGYTF.

The chain links TRBV4-2 to TRBJ2-1; D may be TRBD2 (6 bases). CDR1 is LGHNA, CDR2 YNFKEQ, per germline. The CDR3 loop spans 14 amino acids. The V and J ends lost 4 bases and 12 bases respectively, with 19 bases between them. The CDR3 is CASSRGDSYYGQFF. As DNA, the CDR3 is TGTGCCAGCAGCCGGGGGGACTCCTACTATGGGCAGTTCTTC.

This clonotype was detected only a few times. The rearrangement uses TRBV28 and TRBJ2-1; D not certain. V shed 3 bases and J shed 7 bases, with 7 bases lying between them. The CDR3 covers 12 residues. CDR1 MDHEN and CDR2 SYDVKM come from the germline V gene. CDR3 bases: TGTGCCAGCAGTTTGGTAGAGAATGAGCAGTTCTTC. Protein: CASSLVENEQFF. Looking up the rest from reference TRBV28 and TRBJ2-1 gives the full variable domain: DVKVTQSSRYLVKRTGEKVFLECVQDMDHENMFWYRQDPGLGLRLIYFSYDVKMKEKGDIPEGYSVSREKKERFSLILESASTNQTSMYLCASSLVENEQFFGPGTRLTVL.

In its sample, this clonotype was seen many times. The V gene is TRBV29-1, the J gene TRBJ1-3; 10 nucleotides align to TRBD1. The germline V gene encodes CDR1 SQVTM and CDR2 ANQGSEA. The junction had 4 bases not matched to a gene; V was cut back by 6 bases and J by 2 bases. This CDR3 region has 14 residues. The CDR3 sequence: CSVGGTGAGNTIYF. In DNA form, the CDR3 reads TGCAGCGTGGGTGGGACAGGGGCTGGAAACACCATATATTTT.

About this clonotype itself: One junction end disagrees with the germline gene, perhaps due to a read error. V and J are TRBV6-2 or TRBV6-3 and TRBJ2-3, with no clear D. This CDR3 has 15 amino acids. The V gene's germline CDR1 is MNHEY and CDR2 SVGEGT. The CDR3 is CASSYAETRTDTHNF. In DNA, the CDR3 is TGTGCCAGCAGTTACGCGGAAACCCGCACAGATACGCATAATTTT.